The next 15 T cell receptor beta chains were all read from a single sample in a study of blood T cell repertoires in COVID-19. Profiled with immunoSEQ multiplex PCR; TCRdb holds only in-frame clones, not every one. The sample consists of about 80,000 clones, 82% of them appearing once. The sequencing sample was made of peripheral blood. The receptors shown here come from a human donor in a cohort sampled during active COVID-19.

The chain couples TRBV25-1 to TRBJ1-5; possible D gene TRBD1, 5 bases. This CDR3 has 15 amino acids. Trimming removed 3 bases at V and 2 bases at J, with 11 bases between. CDR1 is MGHDK and CDR2 is SYGVNS in the germline V gene. The CDR3 sequence is CASSERGSGNQPQHF. CDR3 bases: TGTGCCAGCAGTGAGCGGGGGTCGGGCAATCAGCCCCAGCATTTT.

The genes are TRBV15 and TRBJ2-3, with D possibly matching TRBD2 (5 bases). Per the germline V gene, CDR1 is LNHNV and CDR2 is YYDKDF (reference sequence). Trimming shortened V by 0 bases and J by 4 bases, and 14 bases separated the two germline ends. This CDR3 region has 16 residues. Here the CDR3 reads CATSRDRGMAPDTQYF. Written as DNA, the CDR3 is TGTGCCACCAGCAGAGATCGGGGTATGGCCCCAGATACGCAGTATTTT.

The V and J genes are TRBV3-1 (or the pseudogene TRBV3-2) and TRBJ1-2; TRBD1 is a possible D gene (5 bases). The CDR3 runs 12 residues. Germline-derived CDR1 and CDR2 are LGHDT and YNNKEL (reference sequence). The germline V and J ends were trimmed by 3 bases and 6 bases, with 8 bases remaining between them. The CDR3 here is CASSQGGDGYTF. The CDR3 DNA reads TGTGCCAGCAGCCAGGGGGGGGATGGCTACACCTTC.

V gene TRBV5-6 combines with J gene TRBJ1-5; a weak D match, TRBD1 (5 bases). Germline-derived CDR1 and CDR2 are SGHDT and YYEEEE. CDR3 size: 16 residues. The ends were cut back, 0 bases at V and 1 base at J, with 11 bases in the middle. The CDR3 bases are TGTGCCAGCAGCTTGGGGGTCGGGGGGAGCAATCAGCCCCAGCATTTT. Protein: CASSLGVGGSNQPQHF.

This chain links TRBV6-6 with TRBJ2-2, with 7 positions matching TRBD2. The germline gives CDR1 MNHNY, CDR2 SVGAGI (reference sequence). The CDR3 contains 13 residues. With 6 bases clipped from V and 3 bases from J, the junction kept 1 base outside the gene matches. The CDR3 sequence is CASSGGYTGELFF. The DNA of the CDR3 is TGTGCCAGCAGCGGGGGGTACACCGGGGAGCTGTTTTTT.

V gene TRBV2 combines with J gene TRBJ1-2; D may be TRBD1 (5 bases). In germline, CDR1 is SNHLY, CDR2 FYNNEI. Trimming removed 6 bases from V and 4 bases from J, with 9 bases in between. The CDR3 runs 12 residues. The CDR3 protein is CASSPDSYGYTF. The CDR3 region has the DNA TGTGCCAGCAGCCCTGACAGCTATGGCTACACCTTC.

The chain recombines TRBV19 with TRBJ1-1; 8 positions match TRBD1. CDR3 length: 15 residues. With 4 bases clipped from V and 2 bases from J, the junction kept 6 bases outside the gene matches. Germline lookup yields CDR1 LNHDA and CDR2 SQIVND (reference sequence). The CDR3 coding sequence is TGTGCCAGTAGTAGCCTGACAGGGGTAAACACTGAAGCTTTCTTT. Its translation: CASSSLTGVNTEAFF.

The chain joins TRBV2 to TRBJ1-5, with D perhaps TRBD1 (5 bases). The germline gives CDR1 SNHLY, CDR2 FYNNEI. Trimming pared 5 bases from V and 9 bases from J, leaving 14 bases between. The CDR3 is 13 amino acids. The CDR3 loop reads CASSIREEAPQHF. Here the CDR3 DNA reads TGTGCCAGCAGTATCAGGGAGGAGGCGCCCCAGCATTTT.

This clone was detected only once. This chain uses TRBV2 with TRBJ2-3; D possibly corresponds to TRBD1 (5 bases). Germline V gene sequence: CDR1 SNHLY, CDR2 FYNNEI. V was cut by 0 bases and J by 9 bases, with 10 bases left in between. The CDR3 has 13 amino acids. The CDR3 loop is CASSEAGQGTQYF. The CDR3 DNA follows: TGTGCCAGCAGTGAAGCAGGGCAGGGAACGCAGTATTTT.

V gene TRBV15 combines with J gene TRBJ2-2; D is perhaps TRBD2 (6 bases). The CDR3 has 16 residues. Trimming took 0 bases from V and 6 from J, leaving 14 bases between them. Germline V lookup: CDR1 LNHNV, CDR2 YYDKDF (reference sequence). DNA of the CDR3: TGTGCCACCAGCAGAGATCCCCGCAGGGAGGCCGGGGAGCTGTTTTTT. This sequence encodes CATSRDPRREAGELFF.

This sequence joins TRBV30 and TRBJ2-7; no clear D gene. CDR1 is GTSNPN and CDR2 is SVGIG in the germline V gene (reference sequence). This CDR3 has 13 residues. Trimming left V 6 bases short and J 1 base short, with 13 bases between. This chain's CDR3 is CACHSGVSYEQYF. CDR3 coding DNA: TGTGCCTGCCACTCCGGAGTGTCCTACGAGCAGTACTTC.

This chain connects TRBV7-9 to TRBJ1-5; D is uncertain. The ends were cut back, 4 bases at V and 5 bases at J, with 6 bases in the middle. Germline CDR1 SEHNR, CDR2 FQNEAQ (reference sequence). CDR3 length: 12 amino acids. The CDR3 reads CASSSPDQPQHF. In DNA form, the CDR3 reads TGTGCCAGCAGCTCTCCAGATCAGCCCCAGCATTTT.

The chain links TRBV24-1 to TRBJ2-1, with TRBD1 matching over 9 bases. The V gene's germline CDR1 is KGHDR and CDR2 SFDVKD. V dropped 3 bases and J dropped 6; count of bases not matched to a gene: 8. This CDR3 has 16 residues. The CDR3 reads CATSDPLGQGTNEQFF. The CDR3 nucleotides are TGTGCCACCAGTGATCCCCTGGGACAGGGCACCAATGAGCAGTTCTTC.

This rearrangement joins TRBV21-1 to TRBJ1-5. TRBV21-1 is described as a pseudogene. The CDR3 has 16 amino acids. CDR3 nucleotides: TGTGCCAGCAGCAAAGGTGAGGAATCGGAAAATCAGCCCCAGCATTTT. It yields the protein CASSKGEESENQPQHF.

The rearrangement joins TRBV7-2 to TRBJ2-7; the match to TRBD2 covers 7 bases. This CDR3 spans 15 amino acids. V gave up 3 bases and J gave up 2 bases; unmatched junction bases: 7. CDR1 and CDR2 (germline): SGHTA, FQGNSA. CDR3 sequence reads: CASSFRLAETYEQYF. The CDR3 DNA is TGTGCCAGCAGCTTTCGGCTAGCGGAAACCTACGAGCAGTACTTC.